The rows below give T cell receptor beta chains drawn from one sample of a study of vaccination effects on CD4 cells after COVID-19. These receptors lack a known antigen. Clones were read by immunoSEQ multiplex PCR, and TCRdb kept only the in-frame ones, dropping some. The sample includes 25,000 or so clones, 55% to 75% seen only once; the top ten take around 13%. Sequenced material: CD4+ T cells from PBMCs cultured with HCoV-OC43 spike peptides, taken before COVID-19 vaccination. The origin of the receptors is a human donor who received a COVID-19 vaccine. CDR3s include the opening cysteine and the closing phenylalanine or tryptophan. A D gene is named only where the DNA matches it firmly. A clone size is listed for some rows: how often the clone was seen (once, few, many), or a class if it is expanded.

CDR3aa	CDR3nt	j_gene	v_gene	d_gene	abundance
CASSRDSLYGYTF	TGCGCCAGCAGTCGGGACAGCCTCTATGGCTACACCTTC	TRBJ1-2	TRBV10-1	TRBD1	once
CASSITRLRQVHTEAFF	TGTGCCAGCAGCATCACGAGGCTTCGTCAGGTCCACACTGAAGCTTTCTTT	TRBJ1-1	TRBV21-1	-	-
CASSLYAGESTDTQYF	TGTGCCAGCAGTTTATATGCCGGAGAAAGCACAGATACGCAGTATTTT	TRBJ2-3	TRBV27	-	few
CASNQGISQPQHF	TGTGCCAGCAACCAAGGGATAAGTCAGCCCCAGCATTTT	TRBJ1-5	TRBV7-2	-	few
CASSRTSGRDEQFF	TGTGCCAGTAGCCGGACTAGCGGGAGAGATGAGCAGTTCTTC	TRBJ2-1	TRBV19	TRBD2	-
CASSSDRNTEAFF	TGTGCCAGCAGCTCCGACAGGAACACTGAAGCTTTCTTT	TRBJ1-1	TRBV7-8	-	-
CASTTGRTAQETQYF	TGTGCCAGCACAACGGGAAGGACAGCCCAAGAGACCCAGTACTTC	TRBJ2-5	TRBV7-7	-	few
CASSLGHISNYGYTF	TGCGCCAGCAGCTTGGGCCACATTTCTAACTATGGCTACACCTTC	TRBJ1-2	TRBV5-1	-	-
CATSDSYEQYF	TGTGCCACCAGTGATTCCTACGAGCAGTACTTC	TRBJ2-7	TRBV24-1	-	-
CASSRTGFYGYTF	TGTGCCAGTAGTCGGACAGGGTTCTATGGCTACACCTTC	TRBJ1-2	TRBV19	TRBD1	few
CASSDMTSRSYNEQFF	TGTGCCAGCAGTGATATGACTAGTCGGTCCTACAATGAGCAGTTCTTC	TRBJ2-1	TRBV6-4	-	-
CASSLLQGAFKNERNTEAFF	TGTGCCAGCAGCTTGCTGCAGGGGGCATTCAAAAATGAGAGGAACACTGAAGCTTTCTTT	TRBJ1-1	TRBV5-8	TRBD1	-
CASSVGQSGYGYTF	TGCGCCAGCAGCGTTGGACAAAGTGGCTATGGCTACACCTTC	TRBJ1-2	TRBV5-1	-	-
CASSLSNQPQHF	TGTGCCAGCAGTTTATCCAATCAGCCCCAGCATTTT	TRBJ1-5	TRBV27	-	few
CASSLVTGRETQYF	TGTGCCAGCAGCTTAGTGACAGGCCGAGAGACCCAGTACTTC	TRBJ2-5	TRBV7-2	-	-
CASSLTGRTEAFF	TGTGCCAGCAGTTTGACAGGGAGGACTGAAGCTTTCTTT	TRBJ1-1	TRBV27	TRBD1	-
CASSLKIAKNIQYF	TGTGCCAGCAGCTTGAAAATAGCCAAAAACATTCAGTACTTC	TRBJ2-4	TRBV5-4	-	-
CASSLRETHTGELFF	TGTGCCAGCAGCTTGCGGGAGACCCACACCGGGGAGCTGTTTTTT	TRBJ2-2	TRBV11-2	TRBD2	-
CASSVGTGSWQPQHF	TGTGCCAGCAGCGTAGGTACGGGGTCATGGCAGCCCCAGCATTTT	TRBJ1-5	TRBV9	-	-
CASSRGTGGEKLFF	TGTGCCAGCAGCCGCGGGACAGGGGGCGAAAAACTGTTTTTT	TRBJ1-4	TRBV13	TRBD1	-
CAIGTSGLPYEQYF	TGCGCCATAGGGACTAGCGGGCTTCCCTACGAGCAGTACTTC	TRBJ2-7	TRBV10-2	TRBD2	-
CASSFSSETQYF	TGTGCCAGCAGCTTTTCCTCGGAGACCCAGTACTTC	TRBJ2-5	TRBV5-4	-	-
CSVAGKGRVNYEQYF	TGCAGCGTTGCGGGAAAGGGCAGGGTTAACTACGAGCAGTACTTC	TRBJ2-7	TRBV29-1	-	-
CASSYDRGGGDEQFF	TGTGCCAGCAGCTACGATCGCGGCGGTGGCGATGAGCAGTTCTTC	TRBJ2-1	TRBV5-8	-	once
CASSFGQNQPQHF	TGTGCCAGCAGTTTCGGACAGAATCAGCCCCAGCATTTT	TRBJ1-5	TRBV3-1/TRBV3-2	-	once
CASSPRGEGTDTQYF	TGTGCCAGCAGCCCGCGGGGGGAAGGCACAGATACGCAGTATTTT	TRBJ2-3	TRBV4-2	TRBD2	-
CASSPPGDLLYGYTF	TGTGCCAGCAGTCCACCAGGGGACCTCCTCTATGGCTACACCTTC	TRBJ1-2	TRBV27	-	-
CASSRGTGYGYTF	TGTGCCAGCAGCCGTGGGACAGGCTATGGCTACACCTTC	TRBJ1-2	TRBV7-8	TRBD1	once
CASSAGNYGYTF	TGTGCCAGCAGTGCAGGGAACTATGGCTACACCTTC	TRBJ1-2	TRBV6-4	-	-
CASSYLAGLYYEQYF	TGCGCCAGCAGTTACTTAGCGGGGCTATACTACGAGCAGTACTTC	TRBJ2-7	TRBV10-1	TRBD2	-
CASSVGDGGAYEQFF	TGTGCCAGCAGCGTAGGGGACGGGGGCGCATATGAGCAGTTCTTC	TRBJ2-1	TRBV9	-	-
CASSPRTGAGELFF	TGCGCCAGCAGCCCGCGGACGGGCGCCGGGGAGCTGTTTTTT	TRBJ2-2	TRBV5-1	-	-
CASSPRLGLLWGAEAFF	TGTGCCAGCAGCCCTAGATTGGGACTGCTCTGGGGAGCTGAAGCTTTCTTT	TRBJ1-1	TRBV3-1/TRBV3-2	-	-
CASSQDLHNTEAFF	TGTGCCAGCAGCCAAGATTTGCACAACACTGAAGCTTTCTTT	TRBJ1-1	TRBV3-1/TRBV3-2	-	-
CASPIGTARAETQYF	TGTGCCAGCCCCATAGGAACAGCCAGAGCGGAGACCCAGTACTTC	TRBJ2-5	TRBV2	-	-
CASSRAGEYTEAFF	TGCGCCAGCAGCCGGGCAGGGGAGTACACTGAAGCTTTCTTT	TRBJ1-1	TRBV5-1	-	once
CASSYRAGGPDTQYF	TGCGCCAGCAGCTACCGAGCGGGGGGACCAGATACGCAGTATTTT	TRBJ2-3	TRBV5-1	TRBD2	once
CSASEEKLFF	TGCAGTGCTAGTGAAGAAAAACTGTTTTTT	TRBJ1-4	TRBV20-1	-	once
CASSYSGLASNEQFF	TGTGCCAGCAGTTACTCGGGCCTAGCGTCCAATGAGCAGTTCTTC	TRBJ2-1	TRBV6-2/TRBV6-3	-	-
CASSGTGTSGGGEQYF	TGTGCCAGCAGTGGAACCGGGACTAGCGGAGGGGGCGAGCAGTACTTC	TRBJ2-7	TRBV2	TRBD2	few
CTSSIGEEGSRLSEQFF	TGCACCAGCAGTATAGGGGAAGAGGGGTCCCGCTTAAGTGAGCAGTTCTTC	TRBJ2-1	TRBV1	-	-
CASSLEREGRNEQFF	TGTGCCAGCAGCTTGGAGCGGGAGGGCCGCAATGAGCAGTTCTTC	TRBJ2-1	TRBV7-9	TRBD2	few
CASSLDTGNEQYF	TGTGCCAGCAGCTTAGATACGGGGAACGAGCAGTACTTC	TRBJ2-7	TRBV7-9	-	-
CASSYSPASGNTIYF	TGTGCCAGCAGTTACTCGCCGGCCTCTGGAAACACCATATATTTT	TRBJ1-3	TRBV6-5	-	-
CASQGVNEKLFF	TGTGCCAGCCAGGGGGTTAATGAAAAACTGTTTTTT	TRBJ1-4	TRBV9	TRBD1	once
CASSEGWGQDYGYTF	TGTGCCAGCAGTGAGGGGTGGGGACAGGACTATGGCTACACCTTC	TRBJ1-2	TRBV27	TRBD1	few
CASSPRLAGALGNEQFF	TGTGCCAGCAGTCCCCGACTAGCGGGGGCTTTGGGCAATGAGCAGTTCTTC	TRBJ2-1	TRBV6-2/TRBV6-3	TRBD2	-
CASSQDPTASTDTQYF	TGTGCCAGCAGCCAAGATCCCACAGCTAGCACAGATACGCAGTATTTT	TRBJ2-3	TRBV3-1/TRBV3-2	-	-
CASSKVPEIAPDTEAFF	TGTGCCAGCAGCAAGGTCCCCGAAATTGCCCCCGACACTGAAGCTTTCTTT	TRBJ1-1	TRBV21-1	-	-
CASRTYNQPQHF	TGTGCCAGCAGAACTTACAATCAGCCCCAGCATTTT	TRBJ1-5	TRBV2	-	-